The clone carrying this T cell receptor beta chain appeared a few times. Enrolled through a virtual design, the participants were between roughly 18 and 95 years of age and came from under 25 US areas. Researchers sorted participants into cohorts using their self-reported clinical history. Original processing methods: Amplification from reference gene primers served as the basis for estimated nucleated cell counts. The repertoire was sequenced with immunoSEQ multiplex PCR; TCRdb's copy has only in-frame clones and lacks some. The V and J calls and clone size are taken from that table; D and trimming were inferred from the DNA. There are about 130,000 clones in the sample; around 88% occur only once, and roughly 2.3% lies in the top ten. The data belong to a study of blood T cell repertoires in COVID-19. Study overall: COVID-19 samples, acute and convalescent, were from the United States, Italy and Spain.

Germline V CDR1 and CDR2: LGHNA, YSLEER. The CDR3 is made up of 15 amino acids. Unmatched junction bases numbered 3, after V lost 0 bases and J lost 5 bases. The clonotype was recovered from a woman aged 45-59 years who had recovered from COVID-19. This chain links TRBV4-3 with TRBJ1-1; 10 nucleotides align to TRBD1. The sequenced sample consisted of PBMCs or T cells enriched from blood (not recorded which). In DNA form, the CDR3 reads TGCGCCAGCAGCCAAGATGACAGGGGGCGGACTGAAGCTTTCTTT. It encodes CASSQDDRGRTEAFF.